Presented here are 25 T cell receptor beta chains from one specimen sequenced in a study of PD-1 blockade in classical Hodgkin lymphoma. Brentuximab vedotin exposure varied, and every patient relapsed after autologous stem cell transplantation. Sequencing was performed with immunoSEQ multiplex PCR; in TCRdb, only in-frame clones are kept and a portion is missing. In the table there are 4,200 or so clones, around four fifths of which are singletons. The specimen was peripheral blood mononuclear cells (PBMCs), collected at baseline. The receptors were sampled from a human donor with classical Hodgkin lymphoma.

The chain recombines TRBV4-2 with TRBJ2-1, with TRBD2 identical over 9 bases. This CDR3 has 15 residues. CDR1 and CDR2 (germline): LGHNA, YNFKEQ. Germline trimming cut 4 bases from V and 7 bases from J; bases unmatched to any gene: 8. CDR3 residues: CASSPPRGGSNEQFF. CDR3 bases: TGTGCCAGCAGCCCCCCGCGGGGGGGTAGTAATGAGCAGTTCTTC.

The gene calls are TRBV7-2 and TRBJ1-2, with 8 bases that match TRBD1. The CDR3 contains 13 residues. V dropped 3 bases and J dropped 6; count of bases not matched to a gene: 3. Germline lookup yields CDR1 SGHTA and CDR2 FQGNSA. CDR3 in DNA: TGTGCCAGCAGCTTCCCAGGGGGCAATGGCTACACCTTC. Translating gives CASSFPGGNGYTF.

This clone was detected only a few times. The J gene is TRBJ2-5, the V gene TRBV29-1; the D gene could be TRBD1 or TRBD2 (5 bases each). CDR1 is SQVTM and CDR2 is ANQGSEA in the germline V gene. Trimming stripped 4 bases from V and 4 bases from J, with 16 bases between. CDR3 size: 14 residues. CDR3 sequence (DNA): TGCAGCGTTGGGGAGTGGGGGATGGGAGAGACCCAGTACTTC. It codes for CSVGEWGMGETQYF.

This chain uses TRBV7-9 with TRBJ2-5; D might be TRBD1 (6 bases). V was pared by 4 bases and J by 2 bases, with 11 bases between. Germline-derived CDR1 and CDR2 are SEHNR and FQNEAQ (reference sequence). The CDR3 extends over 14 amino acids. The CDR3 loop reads CASSSQGRQETQYF. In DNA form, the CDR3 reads TGTGCCAGCAGCTCTCAGGGGCGACAAGAGACCCAGTACTTC.

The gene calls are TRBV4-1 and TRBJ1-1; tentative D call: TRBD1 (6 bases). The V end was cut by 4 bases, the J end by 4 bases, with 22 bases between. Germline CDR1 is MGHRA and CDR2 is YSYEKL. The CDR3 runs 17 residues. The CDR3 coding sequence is TGCGCCAGCAGCCCGACCTCAGGGGTTGGGGTGGCCACTGAAGCTTTCTTT. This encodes CASSPTSGVGVATEAFF.

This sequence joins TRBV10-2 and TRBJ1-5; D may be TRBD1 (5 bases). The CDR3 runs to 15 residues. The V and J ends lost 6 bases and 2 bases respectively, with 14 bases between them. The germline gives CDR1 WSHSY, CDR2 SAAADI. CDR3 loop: CASSPGFGGNQPQHF. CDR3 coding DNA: TGCGCCAGCAGCCCAGGGTTCGGTGGCAATCAGCCCCAGCATTTT.

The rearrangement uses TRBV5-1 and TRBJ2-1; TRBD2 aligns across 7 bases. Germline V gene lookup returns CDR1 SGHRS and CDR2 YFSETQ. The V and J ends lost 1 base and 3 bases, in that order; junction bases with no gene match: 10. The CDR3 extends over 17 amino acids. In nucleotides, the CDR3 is TGCGCCAGCAGCTTGTTAGGGTACCAGCGGGACTACAATGAGCAGTTCTTC. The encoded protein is CASSLLGYQRDYNEQFF. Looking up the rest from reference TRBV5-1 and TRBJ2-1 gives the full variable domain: KAGVTQTPRYLIKTRGQQVTLSCSPISGHRSVSWYQQTPGQGLQFLFEYFSETQRNKGNFPGRFSGRQFSNSRSEMNVSTLELGDSALYLCASSLLGYQRDYNEQFFGPGTRLTVL.

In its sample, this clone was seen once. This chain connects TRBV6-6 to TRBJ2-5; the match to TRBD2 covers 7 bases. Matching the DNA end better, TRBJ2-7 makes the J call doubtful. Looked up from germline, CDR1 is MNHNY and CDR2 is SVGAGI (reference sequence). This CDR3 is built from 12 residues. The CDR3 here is CASSWEGNEQYF. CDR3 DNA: TGTGCCAGCAGTTGGGAGGGCAACGAGCAGTACTTC.

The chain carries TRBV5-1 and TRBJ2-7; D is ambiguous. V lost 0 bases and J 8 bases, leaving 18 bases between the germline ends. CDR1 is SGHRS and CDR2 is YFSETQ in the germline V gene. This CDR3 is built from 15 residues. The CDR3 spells CASSLEVSRASKQYF. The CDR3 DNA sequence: TGCGCCAGCAGCTTGGAAGTAAGTAGGGCCAGTAAGCAGTACTTC.

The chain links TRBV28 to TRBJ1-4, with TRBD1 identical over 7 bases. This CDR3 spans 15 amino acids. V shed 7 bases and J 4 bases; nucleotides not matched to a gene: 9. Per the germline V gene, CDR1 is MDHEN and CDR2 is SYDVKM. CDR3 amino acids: CASTAGGRGNEKLFF. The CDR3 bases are TGTGCCAGCACCGCAGGGGGGCGGGGTAATGAAAAACTGTTTTTT.

CDR3 sequence reads: CASSPYSDFNEKLFF. CDR3 DNA: TGTGCCAGCAGTCCATACTCAGATTTTAATGAAAAACTGTTTTTT. The J gene is TRBJ1-4, the V gene TRBV27; no definite D call. Germline assignment: CDR1 MNHEY and CDR2 SMNVEV (reference sequence). The CDR3 runs 15 residues. The V and J ends lost 5 bases and 4 bases respectively, with 14 bases between them.

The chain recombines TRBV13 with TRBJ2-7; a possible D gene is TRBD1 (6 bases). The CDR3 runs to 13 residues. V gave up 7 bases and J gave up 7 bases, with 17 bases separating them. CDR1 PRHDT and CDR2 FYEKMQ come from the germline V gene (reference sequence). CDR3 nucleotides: TGTGCCAGCACACGGCAGGGGCTTGGGGAGCAGTACTTC. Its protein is CASTRQGLGEQYF.

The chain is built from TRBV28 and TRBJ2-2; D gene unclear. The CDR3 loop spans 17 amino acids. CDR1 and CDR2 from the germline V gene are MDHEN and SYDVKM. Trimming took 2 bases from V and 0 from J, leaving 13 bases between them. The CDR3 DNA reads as TGTGCCAGCAGTTTAAACCCGAGAAAAGCGAACACCGGGGAGCTGTTTTTT. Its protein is CASSLNPRKANTGELFF.

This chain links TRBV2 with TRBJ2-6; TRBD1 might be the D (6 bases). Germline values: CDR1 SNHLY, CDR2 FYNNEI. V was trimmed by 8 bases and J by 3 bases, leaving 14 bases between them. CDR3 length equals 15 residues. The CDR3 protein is CASSQGSDGANVLTF. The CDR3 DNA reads TGTGCCAGCTCGCAGGGGAGTGATGGGGCCAACGTCCTGACTTTC.

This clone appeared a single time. The CDR3 is CASSLDGTANEQFF. For the CDR3, the DNA is TGCGCCAGCAGCTTGGACGGGACAGCTAATGAGCAGTTCTTC. The V call is TRBV5-1, the J call TRBJ2-1; the match to TRBD1 covers 7 bases. V lost 0 bases and J lost 7; bases outside the gene matches: 4. CDR1 and CDR2 from the germline V gene are SGHRS and YFSETQ. The CDR3 contains 14 residues.

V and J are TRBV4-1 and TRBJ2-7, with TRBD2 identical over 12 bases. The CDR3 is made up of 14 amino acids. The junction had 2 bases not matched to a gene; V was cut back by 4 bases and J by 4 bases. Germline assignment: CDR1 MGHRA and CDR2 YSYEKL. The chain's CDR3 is CASSLGTSGYEQYF. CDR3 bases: TGCGCCAGCAGCCTCGGGACTAGCGGGTACGAGCAGTACTTC.

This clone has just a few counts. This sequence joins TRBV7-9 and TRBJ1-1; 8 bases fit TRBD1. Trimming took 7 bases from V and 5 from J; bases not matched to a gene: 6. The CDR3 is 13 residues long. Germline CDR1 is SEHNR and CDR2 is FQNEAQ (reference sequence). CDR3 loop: CASIGQGNTEAFF. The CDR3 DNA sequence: TGTGCCAGCATCGGACAGGGCAATACTGAAGCTTTCTTT.

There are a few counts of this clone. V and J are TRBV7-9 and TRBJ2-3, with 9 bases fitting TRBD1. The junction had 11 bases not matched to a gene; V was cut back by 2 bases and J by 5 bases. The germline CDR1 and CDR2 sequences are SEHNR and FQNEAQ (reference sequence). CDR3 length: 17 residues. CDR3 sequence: CASSLSLRDREGDTQYF. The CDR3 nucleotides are TGTGCCAGCAGCTTAAGTCTTCGGGACAGGGAAGGAGATACGCAGTATTTT.

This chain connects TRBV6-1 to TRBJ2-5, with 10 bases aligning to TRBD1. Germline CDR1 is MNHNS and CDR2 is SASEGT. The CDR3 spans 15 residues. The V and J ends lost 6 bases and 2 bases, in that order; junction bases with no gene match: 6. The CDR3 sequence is CASRQGQGGQETQYF. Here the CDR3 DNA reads TGTGCCAGCAGGCAAGGACAGGGGGGACAAGAGACCCAGTACTTC.

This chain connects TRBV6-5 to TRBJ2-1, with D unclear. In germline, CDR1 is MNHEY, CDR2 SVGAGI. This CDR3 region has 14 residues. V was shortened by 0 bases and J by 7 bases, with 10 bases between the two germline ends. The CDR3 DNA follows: TGTGCCAGCAGTTACTCGGTGTCAGGTAATGAGCAGTTCTTC. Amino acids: CASSYSVSGNEQFF.

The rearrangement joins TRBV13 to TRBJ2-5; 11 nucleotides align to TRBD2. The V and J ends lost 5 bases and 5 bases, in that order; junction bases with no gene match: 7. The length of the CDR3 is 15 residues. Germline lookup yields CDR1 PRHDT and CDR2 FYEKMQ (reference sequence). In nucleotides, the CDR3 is TGTGCCAGCAGCACTCCGGGACTAGCGGATGAGACCCAGTACTTC. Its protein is CASSTPGLADETQYF.

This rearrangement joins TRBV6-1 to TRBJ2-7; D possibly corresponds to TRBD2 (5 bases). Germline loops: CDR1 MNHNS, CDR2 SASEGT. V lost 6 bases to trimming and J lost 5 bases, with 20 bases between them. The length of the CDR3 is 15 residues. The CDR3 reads CASRGRVGPANEQYF. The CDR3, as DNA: TGTGCCAGCAGAGGGCGGGTGGGCCCAGCCAACGAGCAGTACTTC.

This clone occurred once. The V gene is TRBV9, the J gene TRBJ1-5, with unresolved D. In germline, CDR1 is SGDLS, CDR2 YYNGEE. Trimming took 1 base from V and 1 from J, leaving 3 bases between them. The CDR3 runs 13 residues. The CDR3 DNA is TGTGCCAGCAGCGTAAGGAGCAATCAGCCCCAGCATTTT. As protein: CASSVRSNQPQHF.

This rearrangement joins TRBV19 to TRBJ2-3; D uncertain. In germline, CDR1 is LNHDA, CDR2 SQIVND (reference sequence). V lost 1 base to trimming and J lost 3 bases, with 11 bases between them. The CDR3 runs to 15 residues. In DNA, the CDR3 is TGTGCCAGTAGTATAGGTACAGATTTTACAGATACGCAGTATTTT. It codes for CASSIGTDFTDTQYF.

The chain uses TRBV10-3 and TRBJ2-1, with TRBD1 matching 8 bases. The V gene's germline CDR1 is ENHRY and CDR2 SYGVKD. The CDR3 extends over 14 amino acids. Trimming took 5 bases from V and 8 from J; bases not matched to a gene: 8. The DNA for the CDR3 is TGTGCCATCAGTACCGGACAGGGCGGCTATGAGCAGTTCTTC. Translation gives CAISTGQGGYEQFF.